This T cell receptor beta chain is drawn from a study of cytomegalovirus exposure and HLA in healthy donors. Whole-study findings and limits: Fewer N-insertions than the approximately 700-donor mean were reportedly shown by an Asian-associated ancestry cluster in a later analysis.

PCR employed 60 Vbeta and 13 Jbeta primers. Only in-frame clones appear in the TCRdb table, and some are missing; sequencing was by immunoSEQ multiplex PCR. The sample has around 150,000 clones; roughly 80% are singletons. As regards this clone: Its target is unknown.

The clonotype was recovered from a woman in her fifties or sixties in good health and CMV-seropositive. Input material: PBMCs.

The CDR3 loop is CASSLVGGVQETQYF. CDR3 bases: TGTGCCAGCAGCTTGGTAGGAGGGGTCCAAGAGACCCAGTACTTC. The chain joins TRBV5-4 to TRBJ2-5, with D maybe TRBD2 (6 bases). V dropped 0 bases and J dropped 1 base, with 10 bases sitting between them. CDR3 size: 15 residues. Germline V lookup: CDR1 SGHNT, CDR2 YYREEE (reference sequence).